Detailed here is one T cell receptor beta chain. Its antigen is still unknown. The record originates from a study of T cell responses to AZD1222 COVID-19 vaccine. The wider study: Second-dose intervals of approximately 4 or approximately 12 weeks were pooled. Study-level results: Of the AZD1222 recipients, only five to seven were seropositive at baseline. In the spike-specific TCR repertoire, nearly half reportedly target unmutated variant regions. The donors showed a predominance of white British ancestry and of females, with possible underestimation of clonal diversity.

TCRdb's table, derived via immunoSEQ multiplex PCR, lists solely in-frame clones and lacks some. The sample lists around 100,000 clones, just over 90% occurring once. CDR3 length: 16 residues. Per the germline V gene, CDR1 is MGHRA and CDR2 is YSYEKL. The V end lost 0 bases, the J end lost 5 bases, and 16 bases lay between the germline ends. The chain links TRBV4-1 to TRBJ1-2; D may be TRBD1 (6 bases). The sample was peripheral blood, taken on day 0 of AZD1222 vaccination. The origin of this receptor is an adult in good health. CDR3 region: CASSQETGRGWYGYTF. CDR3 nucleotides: TGCGCCAGCAGCCAAGAAACGGGCAGGGGATGGTATGGCTACACCTTC.